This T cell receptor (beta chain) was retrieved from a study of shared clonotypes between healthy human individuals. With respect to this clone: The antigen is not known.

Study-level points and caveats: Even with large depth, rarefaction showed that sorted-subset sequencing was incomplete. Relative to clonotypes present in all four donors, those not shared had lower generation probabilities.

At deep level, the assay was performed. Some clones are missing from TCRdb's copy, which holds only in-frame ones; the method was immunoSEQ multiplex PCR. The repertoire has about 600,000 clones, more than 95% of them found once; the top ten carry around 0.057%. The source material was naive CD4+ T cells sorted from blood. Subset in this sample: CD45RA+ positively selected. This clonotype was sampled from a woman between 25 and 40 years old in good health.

In DNA, the CDR3 is TGTGCCAGCAGGTTGACAGGATTATCCTACGAGCAGTACTTC. It yields the protein CASRLTGLSYEQYF. The genes are TRBV27 and TRBJ2-7; D is perhaps TRBD1 (6 bases). The germline V gene encodes CDR1 MNHEY and CDR2 SMNVEV (reference sequence). Trimming cost V 6 bases and J 1 base, with 13 bases left between them. The CDR3 length is 14 residues.